The T cell receptor beta chain described here comes from a study of T cell responses to AZD1222 COVID-19 vaccine. General observations from the study: Seropositive AZD1222 recipients at baseline numbered only five or six. Close to half of all spike-specific TCRs reportedly target regions of the variants that are unmutated. The donor cohort was predominantly white British with a female majority, and clonal diversity may have been underestimated. After two AZD1222 doses, spike-specific TCR breadth and depth rose versus day 0.

Method: immunoSEQ multiplex PCR; TCRdb's copy keeps in-frame clones and lacks some. The table shows 200,000 or so clones, with around 90% occurring only once. The CDR3 totals 13 residues. The J segment lost 2 bases and the V segment lost 4 bases, leaving 2 bases of the junction unmatched. The germline V gene encodes CDR1 SGHNT and CDR2 YYREEE (reference sequence). With respect to this clone: Its antigen is not known.

The sequence was obtained from an adult in good health. The chain combines TRBV5-4 with TRBJ1-2, with 7 bases identical to TRBD1. The material sequenced was peripheral blood, taken on day 0 of AZD1222 vaccination. The CDR3 DNA is TGTGCCAGCAGCCCGGACAGGAACTATGGCTACACCTTC. Residues: CASSPDRNYGYTF.